This entry describes one TCR beta chain. Its specificity is unknown. V lost 4 bases, J lost 6 bases, and 16 bases lay in between. The CDR3 consists of 15 residues. This sample is part of a study of identical twins. Study-level findings and limits: Reduced insertions were recorded for abundant cord blood beta clonotypes, with no such pattern in memory repertoires.

Template switching introduced a universal primer site, and the cDNA bore unique molecular identifiers. TCRdb analysed the 5' RACE reads with MiXCR anew, one entry per CDR3 protein. The sample has 600,000 to 800,000 distinct CDR3 sequences; 21% are singletons. The sample was also linked to a second study, of T cells expressing NK-cell markers.

This TCR derives from a woman aged 18 to 35 in good health. The chain carries TRBV12-3 or TRBV12-4 and TRBJ2-1; no firm D call. The sequenced sample consisted of PBMCs. The CDR3, as DNA: TGTGCCAGCAGTTCACCCGGATCGAGCCCCAATGAGCAGTTCTTC. Amino acids: CASSSPGSSPNEQFF.